Sequencing of this TCR beta chain was carried out in a study of T cell repertoires in cytomegalovirus infection. In the study overall: Both a matching HLA type and CMV infection were indicated by public TCR beta signatures. Study-level findings and limits: Using cumulative public TCR beta family frequency, the authors identified those who carried CMV together with the relevant HLA. Dominating the ex vivo response were HLA-C-restricted CMV-specific TCR beta clonotypes.

About this clonotype: What it recognizes is unknown.

TCRdb called the reads again in MiXCR, with one record for every CDR3 protein. The sample includes some 230,000 distinct CDR3 sequences, 22% of them seen just once. The V end was cut by 2 bases, the J end by 2 bases, with 9 bases between. The V gene's germline CDR1 is SGHAT and CDR2 FQNNGV. This CDR3 contains 14 residues. Sequencing used CD8+ T cells from PBMCs. This rearrangement joins TRBV11-2 to TRBJ2-5; D gene unclear. The clonotype originates from a human donor in good health (CMV status not recorded). Some clones in this sample may be carry-over from other donors' samples. This CDR3 reads CASSLIGRQETQYF. The CDR3 bases are TGTGCCAGCAGCTTAATCGGCAGACAAGAGACCCAGTACTTC.